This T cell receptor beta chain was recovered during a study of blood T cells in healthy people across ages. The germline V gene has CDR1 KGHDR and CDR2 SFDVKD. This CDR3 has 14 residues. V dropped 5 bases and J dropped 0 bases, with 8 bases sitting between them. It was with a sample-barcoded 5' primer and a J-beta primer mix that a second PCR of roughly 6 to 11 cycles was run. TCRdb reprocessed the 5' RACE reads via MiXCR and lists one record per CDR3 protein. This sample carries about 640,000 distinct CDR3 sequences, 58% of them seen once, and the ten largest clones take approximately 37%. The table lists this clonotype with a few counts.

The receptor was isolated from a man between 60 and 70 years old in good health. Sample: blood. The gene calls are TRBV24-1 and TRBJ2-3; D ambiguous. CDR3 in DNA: TGTGCCACCAGTGCAGGCGAAAGCACAGATACGCAGTATTTT. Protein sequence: CATSAGESTDTQYF.